The entry below describes one T cell receptor beta chain. Antigen specificity is unknown. The CDR3 consists of 16 residues. The germline V gene has CDR1 MGHRA and CDR2 YSYEKL. Deletions cut 4 bases from V and 6 bases from J, with 19 bases between. TCRdb fed the 5' RACE reads into MiXCR, producing one record per CDR3 protein. The table includes 500,000 to 550,000 distinct CDR3 sequences, about 20% detected once. The data originate from a study of identical twins. Study-wide findings and caveats: Because invariant MAIT and iNKT cells could be present, zero-insertion analyses could be partly confounded.

These data are also associated with another study on T cells expressing NK-cell markers.

Specimen: CD4+ T cells sorted from blood. The rearrangement links TRBV4-1 to TRBJ2-1; possibly TRBD1 or TRBD2 for D (5 bases each). This TCR derives from a woman between 18 and 29 years old in good health. The CDR3 here is CASSLASGTATNEQFF. The CDR3 coding sequence is TGCGCCAGCAGCCTGGCTTCCGGGACCGCCACCAATGAGCAGTTCTTC.